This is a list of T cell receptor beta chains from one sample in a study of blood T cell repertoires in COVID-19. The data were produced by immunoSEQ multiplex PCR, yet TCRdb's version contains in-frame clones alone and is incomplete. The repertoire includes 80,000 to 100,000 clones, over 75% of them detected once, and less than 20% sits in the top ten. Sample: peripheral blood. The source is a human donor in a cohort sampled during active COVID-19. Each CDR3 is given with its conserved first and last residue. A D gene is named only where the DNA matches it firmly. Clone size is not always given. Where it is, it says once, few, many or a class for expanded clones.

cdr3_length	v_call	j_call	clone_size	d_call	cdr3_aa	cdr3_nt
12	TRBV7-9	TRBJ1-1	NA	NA	CASSSGPTEAFF	TGTGCCAGCAGCTCGGGTCCGACTGAAGCTTTCTTT
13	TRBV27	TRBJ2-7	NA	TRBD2	CASSGLAYNEQYF	TGTGCCAGCTCGGGACTAGCATATAACGAGCAGTACTTC
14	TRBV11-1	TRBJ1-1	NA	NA	CASSLDQRGTEAFF	TGTGCCAGCAGCTTAGACCAGCGGGGGACTGAAGCTTTCTTT
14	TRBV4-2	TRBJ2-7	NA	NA	CASSQAAGLYEQYF	TGTGCCAGCAGCCAAGCGGCAGGGTTATACGAGCAGTACTTC
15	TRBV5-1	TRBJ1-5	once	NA	CASSLGAGSNQPQHF	TGCGCCAGCAGCTTGGGTGCAGGGTCCAATCAGCCCCAGCATTTT
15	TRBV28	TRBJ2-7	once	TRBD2	CASSFTGLGSYEQYF	TGTGCCAGCAGTTTCACGGGACTAGGAAGCTACGAGCAGTACTTC
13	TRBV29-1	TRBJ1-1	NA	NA	CSVRLASNTEAFF	TGCAGCGTCAGACTGGCGTCGAACACTGAAGCTTTCTTT
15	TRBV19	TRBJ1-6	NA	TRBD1	CASSKDRGPNSPLHF	TGTGCCAGTAGTAAGGACAGGGGGCCAAATTCACCCCTCCACTTT
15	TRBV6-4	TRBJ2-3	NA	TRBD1	CASSSGTGVTDTQYF	TGTGCCAGCAGTTCCGGGACAGGGGTCACAGATACGCAGTATTTT
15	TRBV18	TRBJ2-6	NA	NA	CASSPTGSGANVLTF	TGTGCCAGCTCGCCCACTGGCTCTGGGGCCAACGTCCTGACTTTC
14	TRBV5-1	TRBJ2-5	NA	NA	CASSRQGAEETQYF	TGCGCCAGCAGCCGACAAGGGGCTGAAGAGACCCAGTACTTC
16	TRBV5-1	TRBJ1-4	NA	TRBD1	CASSSGQGAANEKLFF	TGCGCCAGCAGCTCTGGACAGGGTGCTGCTAATGAAAAACTGTTTTTT
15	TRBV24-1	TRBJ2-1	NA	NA	CATSPPSASGDGQFF	TGTGCCACCAGTCCCCCTAGCGCTTCGGGGGATGGGCAGTTCTTC
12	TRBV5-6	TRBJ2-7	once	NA	CASSLAAYEQYF	TGTGCCAGCAGCCTCGCGGCCTACGAGCAGTACTTC
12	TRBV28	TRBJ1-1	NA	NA	CASSFETAEAFF	TGTGCCAGCAGTTTTGAGACAGCTGAAGCTTTCTTT
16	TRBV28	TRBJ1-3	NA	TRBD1	CASSGDSLFSGNTIYF	TGTGCCAGCAGTGGGGACAGTTTGTTCTCTGGAAACACCATATATTTT
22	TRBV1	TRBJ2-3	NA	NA	CTSSRDRGFWTSGRADPDTQYF	TGCACCAGCAGCCGGGACAGGGGTTTTTGGACTAGCGGGAGGGCCGACCCAGATACGCAGTATTTT
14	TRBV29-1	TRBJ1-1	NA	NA	CSADRGGARTEAFF	TGCAGCGCCGACCGGGGGGGGGCGCGGACTGAAGCTTTCTTT
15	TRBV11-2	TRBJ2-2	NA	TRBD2	CASRRLAGVDGELFF	TGTGCCAGCAGGCGACTAGCGGGAGTAGACGGGGAGCTGTTTTTT
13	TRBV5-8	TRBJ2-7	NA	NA	CASSLGQYYEQYF	TGTGCCAGCAGCCTAGGACAGTACTACGAGCAGTACTTC
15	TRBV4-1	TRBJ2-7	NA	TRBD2	CASSPGSGGPIIQYF	TGCGCCAGCAGCCCAGGGTCGGGAGGGCCCATTATCCAGTACTTC
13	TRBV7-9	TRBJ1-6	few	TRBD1	CAQDRAESSPLHF	TGTGCCCAGGACAGGGCAGAAAGTTCACCCCTCCACTTT
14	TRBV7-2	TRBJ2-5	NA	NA	CASSSGGYQETQYF	TGTGCCAGCAGCTCAGGGGGGTATCAAGAGACCCAGTACTTC
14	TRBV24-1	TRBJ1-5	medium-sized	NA	CATSRAASNQPQHF	TGTGCCACCAGCAGGGCGGCGAGCAATCAGCCCCAGCATTTT
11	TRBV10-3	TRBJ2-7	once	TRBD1	CATGQANEQYF	TGTGCCACGGGACAGGCAAACGAGCAGTACTTC
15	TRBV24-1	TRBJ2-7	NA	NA	CATSDAGELGYEQYF	TGTGCCACCAGTGATGCAGGTGAACTAGGCTACGAGCAGTACTTC
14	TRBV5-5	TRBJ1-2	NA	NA	CASSPETGVYGYTF	TGTGCCAGCAGCCCCGAGACAGGAGTCTATGGCTACACCTTC
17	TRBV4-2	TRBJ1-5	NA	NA	CASSQGSYRVSNQPQHF	TGTGCCAGCAGCCAAGGATCTTACAGGGTTAGCAATCAGCCCCAGCATTTT
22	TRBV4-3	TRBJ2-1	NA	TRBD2	CASSQDRQTPGREGRSYNEQFF	TGCGCCAGCAGCCAAGATAGACAGACTCCGGGGCGGGAGGGCCGATCCTACAATGAGCAGTTCTTC
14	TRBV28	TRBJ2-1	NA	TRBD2	CASSWTSGRFEQFF	TGTGCCAGCAGTTGGACTAGCGGGAGATTTGAGCAGTTCTTC
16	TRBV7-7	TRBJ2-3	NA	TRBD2	CASSPSSGRYTDTQYF	TGTGCTAGCAGCCCCTCTAGCGGGAGATACACAGATACGCAGTATTTT
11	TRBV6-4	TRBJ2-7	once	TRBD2	CATGGSYEQYF	TGTGCCACGGGGGGCTCCTACGAGCAGTACTTC
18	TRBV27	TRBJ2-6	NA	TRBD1	CASTRDRGLLPGANVLTF	TGTGCCAGCACCCGTGACAGGGGGCTTCTGCCTGGGGCCAACGTCCTGACTTTC
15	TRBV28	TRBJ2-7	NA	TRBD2	CASSKDRTSGGSGYF	TGTGCCAGCAGTAAAGACCGGACTAGCGGGGGGAGTGGGTACTTC
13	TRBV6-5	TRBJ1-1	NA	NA	CASSLRGNTEAFF	TGTGCCAGCAGTCTCAGGGGTAACACTGAAGCTTTCTTT
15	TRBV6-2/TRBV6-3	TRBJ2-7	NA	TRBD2	CASSTPRGGRYEQYF	TGTGCCAGCAGTACTCCCCGGGGGGGAAGATACGAGCAGTACTTC
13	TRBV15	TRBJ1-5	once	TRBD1	CATSSDRVLPQHF	TGTGCCACCAGCAGCGACAGGGTTTTGCCCCAGCATTTT
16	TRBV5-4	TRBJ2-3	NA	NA	CASSTEGVKWADTQYF	TGTGCCAGCAGCACGGAAGGGGTTAAATGGGCAGATACGCAGTATTTT
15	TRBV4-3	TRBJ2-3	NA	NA	CASSQDQGWSDTQYF	TGCGCCAGCAGCCAAGATCAGGGGTGGTCAGATACGCAGTATTTT
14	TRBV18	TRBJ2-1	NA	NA	CASSQGELYNEQFF	TGTGCCAGCTCGCAGGGTGAGCTGTACAATGAGCAGTTCTTC
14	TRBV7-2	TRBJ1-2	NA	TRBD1	CASSLGSRTGGLIF	TGTGCCAGCAGCTTAGGTAGTCGGACAGGGGGCCTCATTTTC
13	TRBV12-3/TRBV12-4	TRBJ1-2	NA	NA	CASSPGQPYGYTF	TGTGCCAGCAGTCCCGGACAGCCCTATGGCTACACCTTC
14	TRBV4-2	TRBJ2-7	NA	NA	CASSQIQASYEQYF	TGTGCCAGCAGCCAAATACAGGCTTCCTACGAGCAGTACTTC
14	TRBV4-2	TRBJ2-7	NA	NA	CASSREPGNYEQYF	TGTGCCAGCAGCCGCGAGCCGGGGAACTACGAGCAGTACTTC
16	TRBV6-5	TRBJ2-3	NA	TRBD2	CASSYHKRGVSDTQYF	TGTGCCAGCAGTTACCACAAGCGGGGGGTATCAGATACGCAGTATTTT
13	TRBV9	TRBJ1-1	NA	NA	CASSIAMNTEAFF	TGTGCCAGCAGTATAGCAATGAACACTGAAGCTTTCTTT
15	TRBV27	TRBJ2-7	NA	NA	CASSLRGGPAYEQYF	TGTGCCAGCAGTTTAAGGGGGGGACCCGCCTACGAGCAGTACTTC
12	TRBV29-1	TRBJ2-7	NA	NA	CSVGGLSYEQYF	TGCAGCGTGGGGGGGCTGTCCTACGAGCAGTACTTC
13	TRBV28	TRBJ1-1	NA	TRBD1	CASSDRQGTEAFF	TGTGCCAGCTCGGACAGGCAGGGGACTGAAGCTTTCTTT
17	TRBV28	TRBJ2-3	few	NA	CASSFHLGSDSTDTQYF	TGTGCCAGCAGTTTTCACCTCGGCAGCGATAGCACAGATACGCAGTATTTT
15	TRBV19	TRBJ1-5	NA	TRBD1	CASNDRGRGNQPQHF	TGTGCCAGTAATGACAGGGGCAGAGGCAATCAGCCCCAGCATTTT